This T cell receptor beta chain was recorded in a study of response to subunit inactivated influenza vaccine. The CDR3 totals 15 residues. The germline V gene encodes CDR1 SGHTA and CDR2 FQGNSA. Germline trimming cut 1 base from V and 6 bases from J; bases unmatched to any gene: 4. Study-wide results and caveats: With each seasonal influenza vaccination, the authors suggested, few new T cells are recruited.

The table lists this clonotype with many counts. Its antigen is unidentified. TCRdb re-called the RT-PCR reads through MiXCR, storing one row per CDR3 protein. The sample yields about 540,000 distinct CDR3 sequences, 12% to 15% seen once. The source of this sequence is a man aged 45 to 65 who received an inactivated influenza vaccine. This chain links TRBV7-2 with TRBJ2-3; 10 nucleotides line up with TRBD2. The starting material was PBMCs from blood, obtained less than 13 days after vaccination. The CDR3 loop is CASSLVVTSGDTQYF. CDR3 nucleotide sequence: TGTGCCAGCAGCTTAGTTGTGACTAGCGGGGATACGCAGTATTTT.